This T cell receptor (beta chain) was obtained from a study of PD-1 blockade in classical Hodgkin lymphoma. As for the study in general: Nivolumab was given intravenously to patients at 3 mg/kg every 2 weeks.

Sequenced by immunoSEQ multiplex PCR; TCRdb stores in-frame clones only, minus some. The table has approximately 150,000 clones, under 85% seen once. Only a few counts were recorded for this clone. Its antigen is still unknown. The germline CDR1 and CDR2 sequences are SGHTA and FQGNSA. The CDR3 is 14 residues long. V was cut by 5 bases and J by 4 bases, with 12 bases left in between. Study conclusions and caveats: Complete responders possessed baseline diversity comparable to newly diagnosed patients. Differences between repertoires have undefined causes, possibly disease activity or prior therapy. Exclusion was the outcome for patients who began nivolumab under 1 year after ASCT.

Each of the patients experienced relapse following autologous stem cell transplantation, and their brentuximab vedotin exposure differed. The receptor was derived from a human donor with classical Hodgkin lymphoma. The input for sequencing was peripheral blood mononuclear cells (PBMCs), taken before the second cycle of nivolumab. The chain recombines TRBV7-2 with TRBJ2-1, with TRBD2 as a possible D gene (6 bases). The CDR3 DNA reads TGTGCCAGCAGCGGCCGGGACTTTTACAATGAGCAGTTCTTC. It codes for CASSGRDFYNEQFF.